This T cell receptor (beta chain) was documented in a study of T cells in women clearing cervical HPV infection (dated by TCRdb to the late 2010s). For context, the study as a whole: The cases were roughly 25 women with histologically confirmed HPV16-related CIN3 or worse, and 2 of these cases were invasive cancers. The controls were about 26 women whose single incident HPV16 infection cleared within 12 months with no development of precancer or cancer. Blood from cases was collected at the visit at which the lesion was first identified, whereas blood from controls was collected once infection was no longer detected. For cases, the median interval between lesion detection and blood sampling was about 140 days, with an interquartile range of roughly 85 to 200 days. Since only a few of the women had HLA typing available, the possibility that HLA type was acting as a confounder could not be ruled out. Nested within Costa Rica's Guanacaste HPV Natural History Study, an exploratory proof-of-principle case-control study compared TCR repertoires across cervical HPV16 outcomes. Cases were matched to controls by age within five years and by the year the sample was collected. Cases had a median age of around 32 years compared with under 40 for controls, and baseline characteristics showed no significant differences between the groups. In the parent cohort, 8,500 to 12,000 women aged 18 or older were enrolled in Guanacaste, Costa Rica, during 1993 to 1994 and were followed for six to seven years. Quality controls consisted of five blinded duplicates per group, for a total of approximately 60 samples made up of roughly 50 participants and roughly ten replicates.

Study-wide findings and limitations: Lower TRBV6-7 relative abundance was observed in cases than in controls (around 0.11% versus 0.15%; Bonferroni P = 0.0008). Cases were distinguished from controls with an estimated AUC of 0.65 to 0.85 by random forest classifiers combining richness and V gene abundances. Whether associations preceded infection or resulted from infection could not be shown with the cross-sectional design, and effector/memory subsets and HPV-specific T cells were not isolated. TCR repertoire richness was significantly higher in CIN3+ cases than in controls across sequencing depths, while evenness did not differ. Because the number of T cells in each sample was unknown, differences in richness could reflect differing T-cell content rather than repertoire biology.

Every participant had a single incident cervical HPV16 infection, and women with prevalent HPV16 infections were excluded. Cervical HPV DNA was detected with MY09/MY11 PCR, and genotyping was done with dot-blot hybridization. About 15 mL of heparinized blood were centrifuged, and the buffy coat was aliquoted, frozen at -30°C, then stored at -80°C. QIAGEN kits were used to extract genomic DNA from the buffy coat specimens. Of note for this clone: Its target antigen remains unknown. The CDR3 goes on 3 residues after the read ends, and that part is filled in from the germline J gene.

The cysteine opens and the phenylalanine closes a CDR3 of 14 amino acids. The DNA has 33 bases, all within the CDR3, and is read from base 1. The germline V gene (reference sequence) provides CDR1 LNHDA and CDR2 SQIVND. TCR beta CDR3 regions were amplified by multiplex PCR from an average of around 1,200 ng genomic DNA per sample using the immunoSEQ assay. The assay corrected primer bias using a complete synthetic TCR repertoire to establish an amplification baseline. The amplicons were sequenced using the Illumina platform. The study's processing was this. Sequences were error-corrected by clustering with frequency ratios and a modified nearest-neighbor algorithm and were then analyzed in the immunoSEQ Analyzer with IMGT gene definitions. At each rarefaction depth, TCR richness and evenness were averaged over 20 rarefaction repeats, and samples with fewer sequences than the depth were excluded. Wilcoxon rank sum tests with FDR correction were used to compare relative abundances of V, D and J genes between the groups. For the blinded duplicates, the intraclass correlation was 95% to 97% for TCR richness and averaged about 75% across around 66 gene segments. What TCRdb holds here is the immuneACCESS table cut down to in-frame rearrangements. Part of the clones is not present; checked against another copy, under half of the missing clones reflect an unresolved V gene, and the others are unexplained. From that table come the V and J calls and clone size; the DNA was used to work out D and trimming. The sample table includes 36,000 or so clones. The top ten clonotypes cover 3.7% of the sample.

This receptor chain uses TRBV19 and TRBJ1-2; 9 bases in the middle match TRBD1. The TCR sequence derives from a woman aged 18-70 years with a cervical HPV16 infection that either progressed to CIN3+ or cleared (not recorded which). Sequenced sample: blood buffy coat. The CDR3 here reads CASSLGQGVDTYTF. The CDR3 DNA, read in part, is TGTGCCAGTAGTTTGGGACAGGGAGTGGATACC.